The rows below give T cell receptor beta chains drawn from one sample of a study of cytomegalovirus exposure and HLA in healthy donors. Measured with immunoSEQ multiplex PCR; TCRdb has only the in-frame clones, and not every one. Its listing shows under 200,000 clones. Sequenced sample: PBMCs. All receptors come from a man aged 25 to 45 in good health and CMV-seronegative. Both conserved end residues are part of each CDR3. A D gene is named only where the DNA matches it firmly.

j_call	d_call	v_call	cdr3_nt	cdr3_aa
TRBJ2-7	TRBD1	TRBV19	TGTGCCAGTCGTGGGACAGGTTTTGAGCAGTACTTC	CASRGTGFEQYF
TRBJ2-6	NA	TRBV7-8	TGTGCCAGCAGCTTGGAGGGCTCTGGGGCCAACGTCCTGACTTTC	CASSLEGSGANVLTF
TRBJ1-4	TRBD1	TRBV5-1	TGCGCCAGCAGCTCACAGGGGGCCGATAATGAAAAACTGTTTTTT	CASSSQGADNEKLFF
TRBJ2-5	NA	TRBV5-1	TGCGCCAGCACTATGAGGGTAGGCCAAGAGACCCAGTACTTC	CASTMRVGQETQYF
TRBJ1-1	NA	TRBV27	TGTGCCAGCAGGTACACAGGGAGTGAAGCTTTCTTT	CASRYTGSEAFF
TRBJ2-5	TRBD2	TRBV18	TGTGCCAGCACGAAACTAGCGGGGATGCAAGAGACCCAGTACTTC	CASTKLAGMQETQYF
TRBJ2-7	TRBD1	TRBV5-4	TGTGCCAGCAGTTCCGGGACAGGGGGCTCCTACGAGCAGTACTTC	CASSSGTGGSYEQYF
TRBJ1-4	NA	TRBV5-1	TGCGCCAGCAGCTTGGAGACTTTCGCGGAAAAACTGTTTTTT	CASSLETFAEKLFF
TRBJ1-2	TRBD1	TRBV14	TGTGCCAGCAGCCATACCGGGACAGGCTATGGCTACACCTTC	CASSHTGTGYGYTF
TRBJ2-1	NA	TRBV5-1	TGCGCCAGCAGCTTGGCCCAGAACAATGAGCAGTTCTTC	CASSLAQNNEQFF
TRBJ1-3	NA	TRBV6-6	TGTGCCAGCACCAGTTCTGGAAACACCATATATTTT	CASTSSGNTIYF
TRBJ2-5	TRBD2	TRBV9	TGTGCCAGCAGCGCGGGACTAGCGGGGGCTAGTCAGTACTTC	CASSAGLAGASQYF
TRBJ2-3	NA	TRBV10-1	TGCGCCAGCAGTGGCCCCTTTTCCCAGCGGAACACAGATACGCAGTATTTT	CASSGPFSQRNTDTQYF
TRBJ2-7	NA	TRBV5-4	TGTGCCAGCAGCCCCGGACAGCACTACGAGCAGTACTTC	CASSPGQHYEQYF
TRBJ2-7	TRBD2	TRBV4-1	TGCGCCAGCAGCGGACCGGGGACTAGCGGGAGGGGGTGGCCGTACGAGCAGTACTTC	CASSGPGTSGRGWPYEQYF